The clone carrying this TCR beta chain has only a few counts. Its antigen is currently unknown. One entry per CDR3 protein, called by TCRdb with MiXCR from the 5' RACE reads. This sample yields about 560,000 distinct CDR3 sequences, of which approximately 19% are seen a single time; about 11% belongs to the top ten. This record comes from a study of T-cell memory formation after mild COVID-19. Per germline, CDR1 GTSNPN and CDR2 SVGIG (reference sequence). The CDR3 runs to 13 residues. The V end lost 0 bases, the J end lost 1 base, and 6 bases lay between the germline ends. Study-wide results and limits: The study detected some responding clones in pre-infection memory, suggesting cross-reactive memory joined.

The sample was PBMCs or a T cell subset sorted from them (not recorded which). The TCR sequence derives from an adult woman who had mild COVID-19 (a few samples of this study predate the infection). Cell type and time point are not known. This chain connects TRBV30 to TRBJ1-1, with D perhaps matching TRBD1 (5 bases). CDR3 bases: TGTGCCTGGAGTGTAGGGGCGAACACTGAAGCTTTCTTT. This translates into CAWSVGANTEAFF.